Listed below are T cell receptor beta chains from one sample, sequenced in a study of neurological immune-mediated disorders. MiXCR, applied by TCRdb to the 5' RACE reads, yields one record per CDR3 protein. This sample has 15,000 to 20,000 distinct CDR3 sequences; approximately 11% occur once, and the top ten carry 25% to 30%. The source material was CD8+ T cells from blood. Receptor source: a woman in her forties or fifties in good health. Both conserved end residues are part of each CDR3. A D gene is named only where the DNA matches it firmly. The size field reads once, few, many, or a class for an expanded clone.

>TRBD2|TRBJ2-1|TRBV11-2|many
CASSPAGGNEQFF
TGTGCCAGCAGCCCGGCGGGGGGGAATGAGCAGTTCTTC
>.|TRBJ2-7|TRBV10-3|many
CAASEGPLSYEQYF
TGTGCCGCCTCTGAGGGACCCCTCTCCTACGAGCAGTACTTC
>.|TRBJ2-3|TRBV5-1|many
CASSLISGVTTDTQYF
TGCGCCAGCAGCTTGATTTCTGGTGTTACGACAGATACGCAGTATTTT
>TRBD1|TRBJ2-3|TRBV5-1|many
CASSYLQGGSTDTQYF
TGCGCCAGCAGCTACTTACAGGGGGGAAGCACAGATACGCAGTATTTT
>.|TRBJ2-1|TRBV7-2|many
CASSSLGSSYNEQFF
TGTGCCAGCAGCTCCTTAGGTAGCTCCTACAATGAGCAGTTCTTC
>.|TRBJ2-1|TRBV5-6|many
CASSLDWGVGSNEQFF
TGTGCCAGCAGCTTGGATTGGGGCGTGGGGTCCAATGAGCAGTTCTTC
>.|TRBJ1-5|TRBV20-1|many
CSASTGKRNQPQHF
TGCAGTGCTAGTACAGGGAAGCGCAATCAGCCCCAGCATTTT
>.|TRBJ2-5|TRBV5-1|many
CASNPRGVKTQYF
TGCGCCAGCAACCCGAGGGGGGTAAAGACCCAGTACTTC
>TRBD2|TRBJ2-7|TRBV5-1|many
CARGGLADSYEQYF
TGCGCCAGAGGGGGACTAGCGGATTCCTACGAGCAGTACTTC
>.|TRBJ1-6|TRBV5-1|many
CASSFGSHNSPLHF
TGCGCCAGCAGCTTTGGCAGCCATAATTCACCCCTCCACTTT
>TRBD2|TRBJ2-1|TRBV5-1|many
CASSPSRGGSLEQFF
TGCGCCAGCAGCCCCAGTCGAGGCGGGAGTCTTGAGCAGTTCTTC
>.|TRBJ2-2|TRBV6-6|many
CASSYLGSTGELFF
TGTGCCAGCAGTTACTTAGGGAGCACCGGGGAGCTGTTTTTT
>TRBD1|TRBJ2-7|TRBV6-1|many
CASSPEGTVVYEQYF
TGTGCCAGCAGCCCTGAGGGGACAGTTGTCTACGAGCAGTACTTC
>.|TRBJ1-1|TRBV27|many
CASSGGMNTEAFF
TGTGCCAGCAGTGGGGGTATGAACACTGAAGCTTTCTTT
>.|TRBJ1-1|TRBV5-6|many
CASSLVMNTEAFF
TGTGCCAGCAGCTTGGTTATGAACACTGAAGCTTTCTTT
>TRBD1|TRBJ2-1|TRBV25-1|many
CASSELRDSVNNEQFF
TGTGCCAGCAGTGAACTCCGGGACAGCGTTAACAATGAGCAGTTCTTC
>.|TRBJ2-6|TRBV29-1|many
CSAEGDSGANVLTF
TGCAGCGCCGAGGGGGACTCTGGGGCCAACGTCCTGACTTTC
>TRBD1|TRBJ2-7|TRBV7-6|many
CASSLAGGPQGYEQYF
TGTGCCAGCAGCTTAGCAGGGGGCCCACAGGGTTACGAGCAGTACTTC
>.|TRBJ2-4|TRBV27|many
CASSPGFTAKNIQYF
TGTGCCAGCAGCCCAGGGTTTACGGCCAAAAACATTCAGTACTTC
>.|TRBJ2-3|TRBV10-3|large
CAISETTARGADTQYF
TGTGCCATCAGTGAAACGACTGCGCGTGGAGCAGATACGCAGTATTTT
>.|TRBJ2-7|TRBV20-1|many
CSARDRIADTYEQYF
TGCAGTGCTAGAGATCGGATAGCGGATACCTACGAGCAGTACTTC
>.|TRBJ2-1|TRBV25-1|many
CASSEGLNEQFF
TGTGCCAGCAGTGAAGGACTAAATGAGCAGTTCTTC
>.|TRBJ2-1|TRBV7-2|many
CASSSRSGRNEQFF
TGTGCCAGCAGCTCCAGGAGTGGGCGGAATGAGCAGTTCTTC
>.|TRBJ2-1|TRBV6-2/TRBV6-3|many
CASRQTGYNEQFF
TGTGCCAGCAGACAGACAGGCTACAATGAGCAGTTCTTC
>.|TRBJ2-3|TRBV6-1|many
CASSSEPGGTDTQYF
TGTGCCAGCAGTTCCGAACCAGGGGGCACAGATACGCAGTATTTT
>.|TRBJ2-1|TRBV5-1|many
CASSLEDPEQFF
TGCGCCAGCAGCTTGGAGGATCCTGAGCAGTTCTTC
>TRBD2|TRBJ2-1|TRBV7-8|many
CASSRGTSGASYNEQFF
TGTGCCAGCAGCAGAGGGACTAGCGGGGCTTCCTACAATGAGCAGTTCTTC
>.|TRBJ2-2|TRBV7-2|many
CASSPHGNRNTGELFF
TGTGCCAGCAGCCCCCACGGAAACCGTAACACCGGGGAGCTGTTTTTT
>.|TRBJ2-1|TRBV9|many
CASSLRGVEQFF
TGTGCCAGCAGCTTGCGAGGGGTTGAGCAGTTCTTC
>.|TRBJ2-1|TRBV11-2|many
CASSLGTSGLNEQFF
TGTGCCAGCAGCCTGGGGACTTCCGGGTTGAATGAGCAGTTCTTC
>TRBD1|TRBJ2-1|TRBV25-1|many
CASSVGTGGLDEQFF
TGTGCCAGCAGTGTCGGGACAGGGGGCTTAGATGAGCAGTTCTTC
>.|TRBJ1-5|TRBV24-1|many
CATSDNKGGISNQPQHF
TGTGCCACCAGTGATAATAAGGGGGGAATCAGCAATCAGCCCCAGCATTTT